Listed here is a single T cell receptor beta chain. Its antigen is currently unknown. Per the germline V gene, CDR1 is MDHEN and CDR2 is SYDVKM. The CDR3 consists of 12 residues. After removal of 7 bases from V and 5 bases from J, the junction contained 3 bases not matched to a gene. The sample comes from a study of cytomegalovirus exposure and HLA in healthy donors. Study results and caveats: Being productive about 87% or about 30% of the time was typical of most TCR beta V segments in an earlier analysis.

Use of 60 Vbeta and 13 Jbeta primers characterized the PCR. Here immunoSEQ multiplex PCR was the method, and the copy in TCRdb shows in-frame clones only, minus some. Found here are about 160,000 clones, roughly 80% of them singletons; the top ten hold roughly 7.5%. The chain employs TRBV28 and TRBJ1-2, with 8 bases that match TRBD1. This TCR was sampled from a woman aged 25 to 45 in good health and CMV-seropositive. The specimen sequenced was PBMCs. CDR3: CASIRTGYGYTF. Written as DNA, the CDR3 is TGTGCCAGCATCAGGACAGGGTATGGCTACACCTTC.